A single sample gave rise to the 13 T cell receptor beta chains below, sequenced in a study of blood T cell repertoires in COVID-19. Generated by immunoSEQ multiplex PCR, the TCRdb table keeps only in-frame clones and is missing some. The data contain 250,000 or so clones, just over 85% of them singletons. The sample was peripheral blood. The receptor source for this set is a woman under 40 with active or convalescent COVID-19.

CDR3 residues: CASSRTDNYGYTF. The CDR3 bases are TGCGCCAGCAGCCGGACAGATAACTATGGCTACACCTTC. The J gene is TRBJ1-2, the V gene TRBV5-1; D perhaps matches TRBD1 (6 bases). Trimming removed 4 bases from V and 1 base from J, with 8 bases in between. This CDR3 contains 13 residues. CDR1 and CDR2 from the germline V gene are SGHRS and YFSETQ.

The V call is TRBV7-2, the J call TRBJ2-1, with D hard to call. Germline lookup yields CDR1 SGHTA and CDR2 FQGNSA. V was clipped by 5 bases and J by 5 bases, with 13 bases between them. CDR3 length: 14 amino acids. Here the CDR3 DNA reads TGTGCCAGCAGCGTAACTCTCGCTCACAATGAGCAGTTCTTC. Translated: CASSVTLAHNEQFF.

The chain has TRBV6-5 and TRBJ1-2; D unclear. There are 13 residues in the CDR3. Germline CDR1 MNHEY, CDR2 SVGAGI. Deletions cut 8 bases from V and 7 bases from J, with 17 bases between. CDR3 region: CASGDFTSSGYTF. The CDR3 bases are TGTGCCAGCGGCGACTTCACCTCCTCTGGCTACACCTTC.

This chain connects TRBV2 to TRBJ1-6, with D possibly TRBD1 on 6 matching bases. The CDR3 has 17 residues. CDR1 and CDR2 from the germline V gene are SNHLY and FYNNEI. Deletions cut 2 bases from V and 4 bases from J, with 15 bases between. Written as DNA, the CDR3 is TGTGCCAGCAGTGAACGGGGGGGGCCCCCTTATAATTCACCCCTCCACTTT. Its protein is CASSERGGPPYNSPLHF.

This chain links TRBV29-1 with TRBJ2-1; tentatively, D is TRBD1 (5 bases). The CDR3 is 15 amino acids. Trimming pared 7 bases from V and 0 bases from J, leaving 16 bases between. Germline-derived CDR1 and CDR2 are SQVTM and ANQGSEA. DNA for the CDR3: TGCAGCGCAAACCGCCAGGGTAGCTCCTACAATGAGCAGTTCTTC. Translated, it gives CSANRQGSSYNEQFF.

This clone was detected once. The rearrangement joins TRBV19 to TRBJ1-3; no firm D call. Deletions cut 3 bases from V and 0 bases from J, with 12 bases between. CDR1 LNHDA and CDR2 SQIVND come from the germline V gene (reference sequence). The CDR3 is 16 amino acids. In nucleotides, the CDR3 is TGTGCCAGTAGTATTCGCGATTCACTCTCTGGAAACACCATATATTTT. Translation: CASSIRDSLSGNTIYF. The whole variable domain, remainder taken from reference TRBV19 and TRBJ1-3, is DGGITQSPKYLFRKEGQNVTLSCEQNLNHDAMYWYRQDPGQGLRLIYYSQIVNDFQKGDIAEGYSVSREKKESFPLTVTSAQKNPTAFYLCASSIRDSLSGNTIYFGEGSWLTVV.

The genes are TRBV2 and TRBJ2-3; 13 nucleotides agree with TRBD2. The CDR3 sequence is 18 residues long. V shed 6 bases and J 1 base; nucleotides not matched to a gene: 10. Germline V gives CDR1 SNHLY, CDR2 FYNNEI. The CDR3 is CASRGLAGAKTRTDTQYF. The CDR3 DNA reads TGTGCCAGCAGAGGACTAGCGGGGGCCAAGACACGCACAGATACGCAGTATTTT.

The V and J genes are TRBV4-3 and TRBJ1-2; D perhaps matches TRBD1 (5 bases). CDR1 and CDR2 (germline): LGHNA, YSLEER. V was trimmed by 0 bases and J by 9 bases, leaving 11 bases between them. The CDR3 consists of 13 residues. CDR3 in amino acids: CASSQDRQGSYTF. Here the CDR3 DNA reads TGCGCCAGCAGCCAAGATAGGCAGGGAAGCTACACCTTC.

This chain connects TRBV27 to TRBJ2-2; D is uncertain. The V end lost 2 bases, the J end lost 3 bases, and 10 bases lay between the germline ends. The CDR3 contains 15 residues. CDR1 MNHEY and CDR2 SMNVEV come from the germline V gene (reference sequence). The DNA of the CDR3 is TGTGCCAGCAGTTTAAGAGGTTACGACACCGGGGAGCTGTTTTTT. Translating gives CASSLRGYDTGELFF.

The V call is TRBV3-1 (or the pseudogene TRBV3-2), the J call TRBJ2-1; 12 nucleotides align to TRBD2. Germline V CDR1 and CDR2: LGHDT, YNNKEL (reference sequence). After removal of 6 bases from V and 4 bases from J, the junction contained 7 bases not matched to a gene. This CDR3 has 16 residues. The CDR3 here is CASRQTSGGLYNEQFF. CDR3 nucleotide sequence: TGTGCCAGCAGGCAGACTAGCGGGGGCCTATACAATGAGCAGTTCTTC.

The V gene is TRBV6-5, the J gene TRBJ1-2, with no clear D. The CDR3 totals 15 residues. Trimming cost V 0 bases and J 6 bases, with 14 bases left between them. From germline, CDR1 is MNHEY and CDR2 SVGAGI. CDR3 amino acids: CASSYSGKKANGYTF. The DNA of the CDR3 is TGTGCCAGCAGTTACTCGGGCAAAAAAGCTAATGGCTACACCTTC.

This sequence joins TRBV5-4 and TRBJ1-5, with TRBD1 matching 8 bases. This CDR3 is 18 amino acids long. With V trimmed by 4 bases and J by 0 bases, 12 bases remained unmatched. From germline, CDR1 is SGHNT and CDR2 YYREEE (reference sequence). CDR3 region: CASSTGDRKTDSNQPQHF. In DNA form, the CDR3 reads TGTGCCAGCAGCACCGGGGACAGGAAGACCGATAGCAATCAGCCCCAGCATTTT.

The chain has TRBV6-5 and TRBJ1-2, with 7 bases matching TRBD1. Germline V gene data show CDR1 as MNHEY and CDR2 as SVGAGI. The ends lost 6 bases at V and 7 bases at J; junction bases unmatched: 5. The CDR3 totals 12 residues. The CDR3 reads CASSQGQIGYTF. CDR3 in DNA: TGTGCCAGCAGCCAGGGACAGATTGGCTACACCTTC.